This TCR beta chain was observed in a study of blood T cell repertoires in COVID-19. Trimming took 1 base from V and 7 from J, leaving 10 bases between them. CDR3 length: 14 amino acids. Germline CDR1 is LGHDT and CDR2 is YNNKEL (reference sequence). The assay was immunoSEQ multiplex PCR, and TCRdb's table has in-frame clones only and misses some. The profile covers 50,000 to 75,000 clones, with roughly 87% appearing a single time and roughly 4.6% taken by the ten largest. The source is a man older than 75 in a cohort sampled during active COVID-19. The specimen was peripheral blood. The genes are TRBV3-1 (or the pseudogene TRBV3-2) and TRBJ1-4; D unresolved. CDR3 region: CASSQGGSSEKLFF. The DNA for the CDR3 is TGTGCCAGCAGCCAAGGAGGGTCCAGTGAAAAACTGTTTTTT.